This T cell receptor (beta chain) was captured by sequencing in a study of shared clonotypes between healthy human individuals. Study in general: Two female and a few male donors aged 18 to 49 were enrolled. Study-level points and caveats: Investigators expected sequencing depth to affect clonotype sharing among donors.

Sequenced by immunoSEQ multiplex PCR; TCRdb stores in-frame clones only, minus some. The data contain some 470,000 clones, 76% of them singletons. As regards this clone: Its antigen is not identified.

This CDR3 has 13 residues. V lost 5 bases and J 1 base, leaving 8 bases between the germline ends. Germline V gene data show CDR1 as SGHTA and CDR2 as FQGTGA. This chain connects TRBV7-3 to TRBJ2-5, with D perhaps matching TRBD2 (6 bases). This TCR was sampled from a woman aged 40 to 50 in good health. Some clones in this sample may be carry-over from other donors' samples. Source material: PBMCs. The CDR3 reads CASSQTSQETQYF. In DNA form, the CDR3 reads TGTGCCAGCAGCCAGACTAGCCAAGAGACCCAGTACTTC.